This entry concerns a single T cell receptor beta chain. Samples of blood were obtained at baseline, on cycle 4 day 1, and on cycle 7 day 1. Sequencing was performed with immunoSEQ multiplex PCR; in TCRdb, only in-frame clones are kept and a portion is missing. This table holds roughly 61,000 clones, just over 90% found once. This entry comes from a study of OX40 agonist ivuxolimab in advanced cancers. Study in general: Allowance was made for prior anti-PD-1, anti-PD-L1 or anti-CTLA-4 therapy, and roughly 40% had some. Partial responses were observed in three patients, of whom one had hepatocellular carcinoma and two had cutaneous melanoma.

The clonotype was recovered from an adult with an advanced solid tumor such as melanoma, head and neck, liver or kidney cancer. The specimen comprised CD4+ or CD8+ T cells sorted from blood, sampled in a trial of the OX40 agonist ivuxolimab.

The CDR3 spells CASTSGQGAYNEQFF. The CDR3, as DNA: TGTGCCAGCACCAGCGGGCAGGGGGCGTACAATGAGCAGTTCTTC. V gene TRBV2 combines with J gene TRBJ2-1, with 8 bases that match TRBD1. Germline values: CDR1 SNHLY, CDR2 FYNNEI. Losses at the gene ends were 7 bases for V and 4 bases for J; bases not matched to a gene: 9. CDR3 size: 15 residues. The full variable domain, rest sourced from reference TRBV2 and TRBJ2-1, is EPEVTQTPSHQVTQMGQEVILRCVPISNHLYFYWYRQILGQKVEFLVSFYNNEISEKSEIFDDQFSVERPDGSNFTLKIRSTKLEDSAMYFCASTSGQGAYNEQFFGPGTRLTVL.